This T cell receptor beta chain emerged from a study of T cells in Graves' hyperthyroidism and ophthalmopathy. RNA transcripts gave rise to amplified TCR beta CDR3 regions. Primed by the HTBI set, a first-round RT-PCR was run on the TCR CDR3. TCRdb processed the multiplex PCR reads anew with MiXCR; each CDR3 protein has one entry. The repertoire holds 40,000 to 55,000 distinct CDR3 sequences, with roughly 49% as singletons. The CDR3 consists of 12 residues. Trimming took 3 bases from V and 3 from J, leaving 8 bases between them. Germline assignment: CDR1 SQVTM and CDR2 ANQGSEA. The count of this clonotype is one.

The source material was peripheral blood or thyroid tissue (not recorded which). The chain has TRBV29-1 and TRBJ1-2, with D uncertain. The receptor was isolated from a woman aged 45-65 years with Graves' hyperthyroidism. CDR3 amino acids: CSVDWQDYGYTF. The CDR3 bases are TGCAGCGTTGATTGGCAGGACTATGGCTACACCTTC.